Shown below are 13 T cell receptor beta chains from a single sample sequenced in a study of monozygotic twins with inflammatory bowel disease. No DNA is given; TCRdb re-called the 5' RACE reads and lists each CDR3 protein once. In total, the table holds about 420,000 distinct CDR3 sequences. Sequencing input: blood. The receptors stem from a human donor with ulcerative colitis or Crohn's disease, or a healthy co-twin of an affected twin (not recorded which).

This chain joins TRBV6-1 and TRBJ2-7; no DNA is available, so the TRBD1 call from TCRdb remains unchecked. The germline CDR1 and CDR2 sequences are MNHNS and SASEGT. This CDR3 region has 14 residues. The CDR3 loop is CASSVRGGTDEQYF.

The chain employs TRBV6-5 and TRBJ2-1. Per germline, CDR1 MNHEY and CDR2 SVGAGI. There are 13 residues in the CDR3. The CDR3 sequence: CASSYGLNNEQFF.

The V call is TRBV4-3, the J call TRBJ2-1; TCRdb names TRBD2, which stays unverified in the absence of DNA. This CDR3 comprises 19 residues. Germline V gene data show CDR1 as LGHNA and CDR2 as YSLEER. The CDR3: CASSQDRARGAGSYNEQFF.

The chain combines TRBV5-1 with TRBJ1-2. Germline values: CDR1 SGHRS, CDR2 YFSETQ. The CDR3 sequence is 19 residues long. The CDR3 loop is CASSLDTGLGFKSNYGYTF.

The chain employs TRBV27 and TRBJ1-1. The CDR3 length is 14 residues. From germline, CDR1 is MNHEY and CDR2 SMNVEV (reference sequence). This CDR3 reads CASSYEGRNNEAFF.

The chain uses TRBV7-2 and TRBJ2-3. The CDR3 is 11 amino acids. The germline V gene has CDR1 SGHTA and CDR2 FQGNSA. CDR3 protein: CASSAADTQYF.

This chain uses TRBV30 with TRBJ2-2; absent DNA, TCRdb's TRBD1 call cannot be checked. The CDR3 contains 13 residues. The germline gives CDR1 GTSNPN, CDR2 SVGIG (reference sequence). CDR3 region: CAWRATGTGELFF.

V usage is TRBV6-1 and J usage is TRBJ2-2. This CDR3 contains 16 residues. Germline V CDR1 and CDR2: MNHNS, SASEGT. The CDR3 sequence is CASTPSGDAAAGELFF.

The CDR3 loop is CASSLIGGGPHYEQYF. The gene calls are TRBV5-1 and TRBJ2-7; TCRdb picks TRBD1, but there is no DNA to check that call. The germline V gene has CDR1 SGHRS and CDR2 YFSETQ. The CDR3 runs to 16 residues.

The chain has TRBV6-1 and TRBJ2-3; the D call from TCRdb, TRBD1, cannot be confirmed without DNA. The germline V gene encodes CDR1 MNHNS and CDR2 SASEGT. This CDR3 has 15 amino acids. CDR3 sequence reads: CASRGGGRSTDTQYF.

The chain has TRBV5-1 and TRBJ2-2; TCRdb returns TRBD1, unconfirmable since there is no DNA. The CDR3 runs to 18 residues. Germline V gives CDR1 SGHRS, CDR2 YFSETQ. The chain's CDR3 is CASSLVPPQGQYTGELFF.

The V gene is TRBV4-2, the J gene TRBJ1-2; TCRdb picks TRBD1, but there is no DNA to check that call. Germline V gene lookup returns CDR1 LGHNA and CDR2 YNFKEQ. The CDR3 is made up of 16 amino acids. This chain's CDR3 is CASSQDPGTSNYGYTF.

V is TRBV20-1 and J is TRBJ1-4. Germline CDR1 reads DFQATT; CDR2 reads SNEGSKA (reference sequence). The CDR3 is 11 amino acids. The CDR3 reads CSARANEKLFF.